These 20 T cell receptor beta chains were all obtained from the same sample, sequenced in a study of CD8 T cells in ankylosing spondylitis. Antigen specificity for these receptors is unknown. Study results and limitations: One TCR beta motif, made up of 7 or 8 highly homologous variants, appeared characteristic of ankylosing spondylitis blood.

TCRdb analysed the 5' RACE reads with MiXCR anew, one entry per CDR3 protein. The sample yields a few hundred thousand distinct CDR3 sequences, under 25% seen once. Sequencing was done on a sample of blood, either unsorted or a sorted T cell fraction (not recorded which). The source of these receptors is a male donor with ankylosing spondylitis.

This chain connects TRBV4-1 to TRBJ2-1; 7 bases align to TRBD2. CDR1 is MGHRA, CDR2 YSYEKL, per germline. The CDR3 spans 16 residues. The V and J ends lost 6 bases and 0 bases, in that order; junction bases with no gene match: 8. As DNA, the CDR3 is TGCGCCAGCAGAATGGGACTACTCAGCTCCTACAATGAGCAGTTCTTC. Translated, it gives CASRMGLLSSYNEQFF.

This chain links TRBV3-1 with TRBJ2-2; D gene uncertain. CDR1 and CDR2 from the germline V gene are LGHDT and YNNKEL (reference sequence). CDR3 length: 15 residues. V dropped 0 bases and J dropped 3 bases, with 8 bases sitting between them. CDR3 nucleotide sequence: TGTGCCAGCAGCCAAGATGGGCAGGACACCGGGGAGCTGTTTTTT. Its protein is CASSQDGQDTGELFF.

The CDR3 DNA reads as TGTGCCAGCAGCCGACGGCGACAGCCCCTGCCCACTGAAGCTTTCTTT. It codes for CASSRRRQPLPTEAFF. The V and J genes are TRBV6-1 and TRBJ1-1; perhaps TRBD1 as D (5 bases). Germline-derived CDR1 and CDR2 are MNHNS and SASEGT. The CDR3 sequence is 16 residues long. Trimming stripped 6 bases from V and 4 bases from J, with 21 bases between.

The chain is built from TRBV7-8 and TRBJ1-4; no firm D call. This CDR3 region has 14 residues. The germline V and J ends were trimmed by 7 bases and 0 bases, with 9 bases remaining between them. Germline-derived CDR1 and CDR2 are SGHVS and FQNEAQ. The DNA of the CDR3 is TGTGCCAGCAACCTCGGTGCAACTAATGAAAAACTGTTTTTT. Translated, it gives CASNLGATNEKLFF.

This clonotype was found a few times. The chain carries TRBV30 and TRBJ2-5; D is ambiguous. Deletions cut 4 bases from V and 0 bases from J, with 6 bases between. In germline, CDR1 is GTSNPN, CDR2 SVGIG (reference sequence). The CDR3 is made up of 12 amino acids. CDR3 DNA: TGTGCCTGGATACAGAACCAAGAGACCCAGTACTTC. Encoded protein: CAWIQNQETQYF.

This clonotype showed up just a few times. This chain links TRBV28 with TRBJ2-7; weak D call: TRBD1 (6 bases). Per germline, CDR1 MDHEN and CDR2 SYDVKM. The CDR3 consists of 13 residues. V gave up 2 bases and J gave up 5 bases, with 10 bases separating them. This CDR3 reads CASSLVGAHEQYF. The CDR3 DNA reads TGTGCCAGCAGTTTAGTGGGGGCTCACGAGCAGTACTTC.

The genes are TRBV4-1 and TRBJ1-2; 7 bases align to TRBD1. Germline V CDR1 and CDR2: MGHRA, YSYEKL. The length of the CDR3 is 17 residues. The V gene end was trimmed by 0 bases and the J gene end by 6 bases; junction bases not matched to a gene: 13. The CDR3 reads CASSQERTGRIGDGYTF. DNA of the CDR3: TGCGCCAGCAGCCAAGAAAGGACAGGTAGGATTGGTGATGGCTACACCTTC.

In its sample, this clonotype was seen many times. The rearrangement uses TRBV27 and TRBJ1-2, with 7 bases lining up with TRBD1. Germline CDR1 reads MNHEY; CDR2 reads SMNVEV (reference sequence). The CDR3 length is 13 residues. Germline trimming cut 6 bases from V and 4 bases from J; bases unmatched to any gene: 5. The CDR3 is CASSRDRLYGYTF. The CDR3 DNA sequence: TGTGCCAGCAGCCGGGACAGACTCTATGGCTACACCTTC.

This clonotype has only a few counts. The chain links TRBV5-1 to TRBJ2-7; D is uncertain. Looked up from germline, CDR1 is SGHRS and CDR2 is YFSETQ. This CDR3 has 13 amino acids. V was cut by 2 bases and J by 0 bases, with 6 bases left in between. CDR3 nucleotide sequence: TGCGCCAGCAGCTTCACTTACTCCTACGAGCAGTACTTC. It specifies CASSFTYSYEQYF.

The J gene is TRBJ2-1, the V gene TRBV5-1; TRBD1 matches 10 bases. The CDR3 is 16 residues long. V dropped 0 bases and J dropped 4; count of bases not matched to a gene: 4. The V gene's germline CDR1 is SGHRS and CDR2 YFSETQ. The CDR3 region is CASSLGDRGGYNEQFF. CDR3 coding DNA: TGCGCCAGCAGCTTGGGGGACAGGGGCGGATACAATGAGCAGTTCTTC. Full variable domain (outside the CDR3, taken from reference TRBV5-1 and TRBJ2-1): KAGVTQTPRYLIKTRGQQVTLSCSPISGHRSVSWYQQTPGQGLQFLFEYFSETQRNKGNFPGRFSGRQFSNSRSEMNVSTLELGDSALYLCASSLGDRGGYNEQFFGPGTRLTVL.

This chain connects TRBV2 to TRBJ2-1; perhaps TRBD2 as D (5 bases). V was shortened by 4 bases and J by 5 bases, with 12 bases between the two germline ends. This CDR3 comprises 14 residues. The germline CDR1 and CDR2 sequences are SNHLY and FYNNEI. CDR3 in DNA: TGTGCCAGCAGTGTGGGATCAGCGGACAATGAGCAGTTCTTC. Translation gives CASSVGSADNEQFF.

In this sample, this clonotype turned up a few times. The chain uses TRBV28 and TRBJ1-5; possible D gene TRBD1, 6 bases. This CDR3 spans 13 amino acids. Germline loops: CDR1 MDHEN, CDR2 SYDVKM. Trimming took off 8 bases at V and 3 bases at J, with 11 bases between the two ends. The CDR3 DNA reads as TGTGCCAGCGGGGAGGGGGACAATCAGCCCCAGCATTTT. This encodes CASGEGDNQPQHF. Full variable domain (remainder filled in from reference TRBV28 and TRBJ1-5): DVKVTQSSRYLVKRTGEKVFLECVQDMDHENMFWYRQDPGLGLRLIYFSYDVKMKEKGDIPEGYSVSREKKERFSLILESASTNQTSMYLCASGEGDNQPQHFGDGTRLSIL.

The V and J genes are TRBV6-1 and TRBJ2-2, with TRBD1 as a possible D gene (5 bases). The germline CDR1 and CDR2 sequences are MNHNS and SASEGT. Trimming cost V 6 bases and J 3 bases, with 14 bases left between them. This CDR3 has 15 amino acids. The CDR3 spells CASSAPPRDTGELFF. CDR3 DNA: TGTGCCAGCAGCGCACCTCCCAGGGACACCGGGGAGCTGTTTTTT.

V is TRBV6-5 and J is TRBJ2-7, with no clear D. The germline gives CDR1 MNHEY, CDR2 SVGAGI. The CDR3 runs 11 residues. The V and J ends lost 6 bases and 7 bases respectively, with 10 bases between them. The CDR3 nucleotides read TGTGCCAGCAGGAGTGGTTGGGAGCAGTACTTC. Translation gives CASRSGWEQYF.

A few counts support this clonotype. The rearrangement uses TRBV6-2 or TRBV6-3 and TRBJ2-7; TRBD2 matches 15 bases. Germline loops: CDR1 MNHEY, CDR2 SVGEGT. The CDR3 sequence is 17 residues long. With V trimmed by 6 bases and J by 0 bases, 6 bases remained unmatched. DNA for the CDR3: TGTGCCAGCAGCCGAGGACTAGCGGGAGGGTTCTCCTACGAGCAGTACTTC. It specifies CASSRGLAGGFSYEQYF.

The chain employs TRBV12-3 or TRBV12-4 and TRBJ2-1; perhaps TRBD2 as D (5 bases). Trimming removed 7 bases from V and 7 bases from J, with 14 bases in between. The CDR3 has 13 residues. The CDR3 spells CASTPTMGNEQFF. As DNA, the CDR3 is TGTGCCAGCACCCCGACTATGGGGAATGAGCAGTTCTTC.

CDR3 region: CASSFRGSGLNNEQFF. The CDR3 coding sequence is TGTGCCAGCAGCTTTAGGGGGAGTGGGCTTAACAATGAGCAGTTCTTC. This sequence joins TRBV11-2 and TRBJ2-1, with D perhaps matching TRBD1 (6 bases). Germline-derived CDR1 and CDR2 are SGHAT and FQNNGV. The CDR3 contains 16 residues. Trimming shortened V by 3 bases and J by 5 bases, and 17 bases separated the two germline ends.

This clonotype was seen more than once but under ten times. V usage is TRBV29-1 and J usage is TRBJ2-5, with D possibly matching TRBD2 (7 bases). This CDR3 region has 13 residues. Germline lookup yields CDR1 SQVTM and CDR2 ANQGSEA. V dropped 4 bases and J dropped 7 bases, with 16 bases sitting between them. In nucleotides, the CDR3 is TGCAGCGTTGGGGGAGGGGGGACGGGGACCCAGTACTTC. Its protein product is CSVGGGGTGTQYF. The full variable domain, completed using reference TRBV29-1 and TRBJ2-5, is SAVISQKPSRDICQRGTSLTIQCQVDSQVTMMFWYRQQPGQSLTLIATANQGSEATYESGFVIDKFPISRPNLTFSTLTVSNMSPEDSSIYLCSVGGGGTGTQYFGPGTRLLVL.

A few counts support this clonotype. This CDR3 is CASSQDKGEGYNEQFF. The CDR3 DNA follows: TGTGCCAGCAGCCAAGATAAGGGGGAGGGTTACAATGAGCAGTTCTTC. This rearrangement joins TRBV3-1 to TRBJ2-1; D is possibly TRBD2 (7 bases). The length of the CDR3 is 16 residues. CDR1 LGHDT and CDR2 YNNKEL come from the germline V gene (reference sequence). V lost 0 bases and J 4 bases, leaving 13 bases between the germline ends.

This chain links TRBV6-1 with TRBJ1-6, with D unclear. The CDR3 extends over 14 amino acids. The germline V and J ends were trimmed by 8 bases and 3 bases, with 11 bases remaining between them. Germline values: CDR1 MNHNS, CDR2 SASEGT. CDR3 DNA sequence: TGTGCCAGCCGGCGCGGGATCTATAATTCACCCCTCCACTTT. Translated: CASRRGIYNSPLHF.